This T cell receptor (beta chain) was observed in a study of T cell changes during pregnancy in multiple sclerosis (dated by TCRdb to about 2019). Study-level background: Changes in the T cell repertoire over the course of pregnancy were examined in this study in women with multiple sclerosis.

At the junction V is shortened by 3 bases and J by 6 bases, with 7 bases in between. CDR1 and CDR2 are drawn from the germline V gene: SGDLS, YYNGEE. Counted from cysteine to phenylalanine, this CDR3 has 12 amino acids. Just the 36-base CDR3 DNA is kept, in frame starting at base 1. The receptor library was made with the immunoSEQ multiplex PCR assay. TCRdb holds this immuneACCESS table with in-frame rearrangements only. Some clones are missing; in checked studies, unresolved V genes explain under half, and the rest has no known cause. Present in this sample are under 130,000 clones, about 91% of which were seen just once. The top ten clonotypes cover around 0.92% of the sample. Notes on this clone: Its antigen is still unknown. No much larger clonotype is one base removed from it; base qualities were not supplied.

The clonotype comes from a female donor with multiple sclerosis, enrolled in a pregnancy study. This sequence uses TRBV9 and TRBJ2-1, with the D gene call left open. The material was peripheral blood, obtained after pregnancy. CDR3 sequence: CASSESSNEQFF. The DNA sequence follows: TGTGCCAGCAGCGAGAGTTCCAATGAGCAGTTCTTC. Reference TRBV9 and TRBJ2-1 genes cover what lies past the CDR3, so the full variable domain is DSGVTQTPKHLITATGQRVTLRCSPRSGDLSVYWYQQSLDQGLQFLIQYYNGEERAKGNILERFSAQQFPDLHSELNLSSLELGDSALYFCASSESSNEQFFGPGTRLTVL.